A single sample gave rise to the 3 T cell receptor beta chains below, sequenced in a study of shared clonotypes between healthy human individuals (dated by TCRdb to between 2020 and 2021). Library preparation used the immunoSEQ multiplex PCR assay. Entries here come from immuneACCESS through TCRdb and include only in-frame sequences with V and J called. Some clones fail to appear in such tables; in the studies checked, an unresolved V gene covers under half of the shortfall, and the cause of the remainder is unknown. This sample has roughly 2,000,000 clones in its table, and roughly 94% of those were observed once. 1.2% of the sample rests with the top ten. CD8 naive samples were CD45RO-negative cells positively selected for CCR7, giving a CD45RA+CCR7+ population that excluded TemRA cells. The sequenced sample was naive CD8+ T cells sorted from blood. Interpreted using the paper, the cell subset or site label stands for: CD45RA+CCR7+. All receptors derive from a young man in good health.

The chain carries TRBV6-6 and TRBJ1-5; D may be TRBD1 (6 bases). The germline V and J ends were trimmed by 5 bases and 6 bases, with 14 bases remaining between them. The CDR3 has 14 amino acids. Germline V gene lookup returns CDR1 MNHNY and CDR2 SVGAGI (reference sequence). In nucleotides, the CDR3 is TGTGCCAGCAGTCAAGGTGGGGGGCCTCAGCCCCAGCATTTT. Protein sequence: CASSQGGGPQPQHF.

The chain couples TRBV4-1 to TRBJ2-1; TRBD1 agrees at 7 bases. Germline CDR1 reads MGHRA; CDR2 reads YSYEKL. Trimming removed 0 bases from V and 0 bases from J; junction bases left unmatched: 5. The CDR3 has 17 amino acids. CDR3 sequence reads: CASSQEPTGSSYNEQFF. As DNA, the CDR3 is TGCGCCAGCAGCCAAGAACCGACAGGGAGCTCCTACAATGAGCAGTTCTTC.

This chain connects TRBV6-5 to TRBJ2-7; 11 positions match TRBD2. The CDR3 is made up of 14 amino acids. The V and J ends lost 7 bases and 7 bases, in that order; junction bases with no gene match: 9. Germline V gene sequence: CDR1 MNHEY, CDR2 SVGAGI. The CDR3 DNA sequence: TGTGCCAGCACCCAGACTAGCGGGATAAGGGAGCAGTACTTC. Translating gives CASTQTSGIREQYF.